Presented here are 7 T cell receptor beta chains from one specimen sequenced in a study of cytomegalovirus exposure and HLA in healthy donors. Primers: 60 Vbeta forward and 13 Jbeta reverse. Using immunoSEQ multiplex PCR, the repertoire was profiled, and TCRdb retains in-frame clones only, with some absent. There are roughly 89,000 clones in the sample; around 84% occur only once, and 2% to 2.5% lies in the top ten. Sequencing used PBMCs. These receptors were obtained from a man in his late teens or twenties in good health and CMV-seronegative.

The chain couples TRBV2 to TRBJ2-1; 7 positions match TRBD2. CDR1 and CDR2 from the germline V gene are SNHLY and FYNNEI. There are 16 residues in the CDR3. Trimming cost V 2 bases and J 1 base; bases outside gene matches: 5. CDR3 sequence: CASSEQGSGSYNEQFF. The CDR3, as DNA: TGTGCCAGCAGTGAACAGGGTAGCGGGTCCTACAATGAGCAGTTCTTC.

As DNA, the CDR3 is TGTGCCAGCAGCTTTGGCAGGGGGTGGAATCAGCCCCAGCATTTT. Protein sequence: CASSFGRGWNQPQHF. V usage is TRBV13 and J usage is TRBJ1-5, with TRBD1 matching over 7 bases. The V gene end was trimmed by 3 bases and the J gene end by 4 bases; junction bases not matched to a gene: 6. Per germline, CDR1 PRHDT and CDR2 FYEKMQ (reference sequence). This CDR3 has 15 residues.

The chain employs TRBV9 and TRBJ2-5, with TRBD1 matching 10 bases. J was trimmed by 2 bases and V by 3 bases; bases with no gene match: 1. The CDR3 is 14 amino acids. Germline V lookup: CDR1 SGDLS, CDR2 YYNGEE. CDR3 coding DNA: TGTGCCAGCAGCGAGGACAGGGGGCAAGAGACCCAGTACTTC. Its protein is CASSEDRGQETQYF. The variable domain in full, completed from reference TRBV9 and TRBJ2-5, reads DSGVTQTPKHLITATGQRVTLRCSPRSGDLSVYWYQQSLDQGLQFLIQYYNGEERAKGNILERFSAQQFPDLHSELNLSSLELGDSALYFCASSEDRGQETQYFGPGTRLLVL.

This chain connects TRBV5-4 to TRBJ2-2, with a possible D match to TRBD2 (7 bases). Trimming removed 4 bases at V and 3 bases at J, with 13 bases between. The CDR3 runs to 15 residues. The V gene's germline CDR1 is SGHNT and CDR2 YYREEE (reference sequence). CDR3: CASSPGGMDTGELFF. The CDR3 nucleotides read TGTGCCAGCAGCCCGGGGGGCATGGACACCGGGGAGCTGTTTTTT.

This clone appeared a few times. The chain employs TRBV2 and TRBJ1-2; 10 positions match TRBD1. Germline lookup yields CDR1 SNHLY and CDR2 FYNNEI. CDR3 length equals 14 residues. With 6 bases clipped from V and 8 bases from J, the junction kept 9 bases outside the gene matches. The CDR3 region has the DNA TGTGCCAGCAGGGGAAGGGACAGGGGTCCCGGCTACACCTTC. Its translation is CASRGRDRGPGYTF.

Comment on this clone: Other DNA sequences within the sample encode an identical CDR3. The chain has TRBV6-6 and TRBJ2-6; D ambiguous. Per the germline V gene, CDR1 is MNHNY and CDR2 is SVGAGI (reference sequence). CDR3 size: 13 residues. DNA of the CDR3: TGTGCGGGCGCAGACTCTGGGGCCAACGTCCTGACTTTC. Translating it yields CAGADSGANVLTF.

The chain couples TRBV7-8 to TRBJ1-3; D is possibly TRBD1 (5 bases). The CDR3 has 18 residues. The V end was cut by 6 bases, the J end by 2 bases, with 23 bases between. The germline CDR1 and CDR2 sequences are SGHVS and FQNEAQ. The chain's CDR3 is CASSRSQGPARPGNTIYF. As DNA, the CDR3 is TGTGCCAGCAGTCGTTCCCAGGGCCCCGCGCGCCCTGGAAACACCATATATTTT.